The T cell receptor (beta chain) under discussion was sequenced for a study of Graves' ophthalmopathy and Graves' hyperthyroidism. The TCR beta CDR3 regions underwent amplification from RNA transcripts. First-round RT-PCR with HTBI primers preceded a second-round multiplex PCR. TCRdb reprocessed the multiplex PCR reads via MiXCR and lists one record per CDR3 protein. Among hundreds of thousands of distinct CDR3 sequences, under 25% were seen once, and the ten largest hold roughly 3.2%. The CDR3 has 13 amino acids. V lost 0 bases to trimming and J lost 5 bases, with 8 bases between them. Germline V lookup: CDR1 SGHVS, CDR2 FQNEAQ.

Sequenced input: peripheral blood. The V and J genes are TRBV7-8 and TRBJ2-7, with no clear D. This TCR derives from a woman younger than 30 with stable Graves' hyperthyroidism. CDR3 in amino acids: CASSLAPHNEQYF. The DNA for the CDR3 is TGTGCCAGCAGCTTAGCTCCGCACAACGAGCAGTACTTC.